The clone carrying this TCR beta chain was detected many times. These data come from a study of T cells in Graves' hyperthyroidism and ophthalmopathy. Study information: Blood was drawn when the patient was first diagnosed and still untreated.

TCR beta CDR3 regions were amplified from RNA. With the HTBI primer set, the TCR CDR3 went through a first round of RT-PCR. TCRdb reprocessed the multiplex PCR reads with MiXCR, giving one entry per CDR3 protein. The sample has nearly 600,000 distinct CDR3 sequences; about 15% are singletons. Trimming took off 6 bases at V and 4 bases at J, with 13 bases between the two ends. The CDR3 spans 13 residues. Per germline, CDR1 DFQATT and CDR2 SNEGSKA (reference sequence). Hyperthyroidism, newly diagnosed and lasting under 2 months, affected patients aged 18 to 65. Progressors' blood was drawn at hyperthyroidism diagnosis, before ophthalmopathy symptoms.

This TCR came from a woman aged 25-40 years with Graves' hyperthyroidism that later progressed to Graves' ophthalmopathy. This rearrangement joins TRBV20-1 to TRBJ2-1, with a tentative D call TRBD1 (5 bases). The sequenced sample consisted of blood. The CDR3 region has the DNA TGCAGTGCGGGGCAAGGGTGGTACAATGAGCAGTTCTTC. This sequence encodes CSAGQGWYNEQFF.